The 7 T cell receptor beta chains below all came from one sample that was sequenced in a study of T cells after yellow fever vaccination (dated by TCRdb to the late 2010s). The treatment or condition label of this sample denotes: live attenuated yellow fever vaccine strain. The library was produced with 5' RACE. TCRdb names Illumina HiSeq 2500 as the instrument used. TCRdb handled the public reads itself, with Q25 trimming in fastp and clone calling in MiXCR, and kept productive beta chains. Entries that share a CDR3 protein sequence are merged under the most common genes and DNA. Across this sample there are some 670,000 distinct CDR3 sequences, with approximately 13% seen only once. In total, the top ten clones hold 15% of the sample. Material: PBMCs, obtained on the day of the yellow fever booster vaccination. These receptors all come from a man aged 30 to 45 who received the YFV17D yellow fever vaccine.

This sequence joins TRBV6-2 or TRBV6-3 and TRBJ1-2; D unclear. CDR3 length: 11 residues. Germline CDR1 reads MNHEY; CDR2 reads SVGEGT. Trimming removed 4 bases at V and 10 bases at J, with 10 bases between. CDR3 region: CASSSTRFYTF. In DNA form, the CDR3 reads TGTGCCAGCAGTTCCACCCGCTTCTACACCTTC.

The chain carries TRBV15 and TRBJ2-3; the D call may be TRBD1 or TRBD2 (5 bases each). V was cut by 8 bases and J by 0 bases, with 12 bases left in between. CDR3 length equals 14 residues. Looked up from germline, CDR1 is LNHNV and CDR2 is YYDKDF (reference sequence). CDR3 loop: CATRGWGSTDTQYF. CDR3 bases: TGTGCCACCCGAGGGTGGGGGAGCACAGATACGCAGTATTTT.

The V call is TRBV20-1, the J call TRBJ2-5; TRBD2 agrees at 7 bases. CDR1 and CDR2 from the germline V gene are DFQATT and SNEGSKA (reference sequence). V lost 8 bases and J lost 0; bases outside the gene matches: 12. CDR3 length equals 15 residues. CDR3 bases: TGCAGTTCGTTCGGGACTACGGAGTACCAAGAGACCCAGTACTTC. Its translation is CSSFGTTEYQETQYF.

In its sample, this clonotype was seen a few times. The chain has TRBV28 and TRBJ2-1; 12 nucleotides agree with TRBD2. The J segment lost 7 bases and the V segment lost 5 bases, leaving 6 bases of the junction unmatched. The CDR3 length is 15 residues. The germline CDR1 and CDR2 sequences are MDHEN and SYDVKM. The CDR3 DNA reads TGTGCCAGCAGTGAGACTAGCGGGAGAGTTAATGAGCAGTTCTTC. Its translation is CASSETSGRVNEQFF.

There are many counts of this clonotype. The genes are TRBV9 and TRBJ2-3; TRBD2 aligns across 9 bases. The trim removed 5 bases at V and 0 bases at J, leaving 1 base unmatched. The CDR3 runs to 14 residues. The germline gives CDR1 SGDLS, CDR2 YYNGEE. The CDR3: CASSTSGSTDTQYF. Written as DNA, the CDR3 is TGTGCCAGCAGTACTAGCGGGAGCACAGATACGCAGTATTTT.

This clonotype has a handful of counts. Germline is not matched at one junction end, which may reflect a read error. This CDR3 reads CASSSADF. CDR3 nucleotide sequence: TGTGCCAGCAGCTCGGCGGATTTT. The chain couples TRBV7-9 to TRBJ2-3; D not certain. The CDR3 length is 8 residues. Germline CDR1 is SEHNR and CDR2 is FQNEAQ (reference sequence).

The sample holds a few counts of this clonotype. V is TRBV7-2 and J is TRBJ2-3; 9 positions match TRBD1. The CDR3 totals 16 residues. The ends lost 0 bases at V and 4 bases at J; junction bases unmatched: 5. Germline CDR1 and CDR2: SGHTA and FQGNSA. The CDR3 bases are TGTGCCAGCAGCTTAGCCGACAGGGGGTGGGCAGATACGCAGTATTTT. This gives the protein CASSLADRGWADTQYF.